One T cell receptor beta chain is described in this entry. This specimen comes from a study of CD8+ T cells in alopecia areata. The sequencing template was cDNA reverse transcribed from extracted RNA. Sequenced by immunoSEQ multiplex PCR; TCRdb stores in-frame clones only, minus some. The sample has 150,000 to 200,000 clones, around 57% seen once. The sequenced sample consisted of CD4+ T cells sorted from blood. The source is a human donor in good health.

CDR3 sequence reads: CAWSVHYEQYF. CDR3 bases: TGTGCCTGGAGTGTACACTACGAGCAGTACTTC. The chain links TRBV30 to TRBJ2-7; no firm D call. Germline CDR1 GTSNPN, CDR2 SVGIG (reference sequence). Between the trimmed V and J ends, which lost 0 bases and 3 bases, there was a span of 3 bases. The CDR3 consists of 11 residues.